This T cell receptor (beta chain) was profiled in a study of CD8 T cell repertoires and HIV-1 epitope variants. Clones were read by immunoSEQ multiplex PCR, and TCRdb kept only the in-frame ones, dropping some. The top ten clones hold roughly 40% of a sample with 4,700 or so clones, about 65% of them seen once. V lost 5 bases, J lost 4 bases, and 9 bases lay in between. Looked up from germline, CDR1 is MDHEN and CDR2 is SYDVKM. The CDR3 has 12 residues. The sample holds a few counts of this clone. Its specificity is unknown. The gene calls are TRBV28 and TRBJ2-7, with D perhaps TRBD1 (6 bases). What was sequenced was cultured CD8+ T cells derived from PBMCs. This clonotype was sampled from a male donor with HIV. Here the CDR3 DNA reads TGTGCCAGCAGTCGGACAGTATACGAGCAGTACTTC. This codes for CASSRTVYEQYF.